A selection of T cell receptor beta chains follows, all from one sample in a study of shared clonotypes between healthy human individuals. Clones were read by immunoSEQ multiplex PCR, and TCRdb kept only the in-frame ones, dropping some. The sample lists around 550,000 clones, approximately 96% occurring once. The material sequenced was naive CD8+ T cells sorted from blood. Receptor source: a woman aged 25-40 years in good health. CDR3s include the opening cysteine and the closing phenylalanine or tryptophan. A D gene is named only where the DNA matches it firmly. The size entry is marked missing in some rows and otherwise reads once, few, many or a size class.

j_call	clone_size	d_call	v_call	cdr3_aa	cdr3_nt
TRBJ2-3	.	.	TRBV5-6	CASKRQESTDTQYF	TGTGCCAGCAAAAGACAGGAGAGCACAGATACGCAGTATTTT
TRBJ2-5	.	TRBD1	TRBV7-9	CASSPRDREETQYF	TGTGCCAGCAGCCCCCGGGACAGGGAAGAGACCCAGTACTTC
TRBJ2-1	.	.	TRBV29-1	CSVEYNEQFF	TGCAGCGTTGAGTACAATGAGCAGTTCTTC
TRBJ2-7	.	.	TRBV27	CASRPSPRGSYEQYF	TGTGCCAGCAGGCCTTCCCCCAGGGGTTCCTACGAGCAGTACTTC
TRBJ1-2	.	.	TRBV9	CASSVVGGSGAGYTF	TGTGCCAGCAGCGTAGTTGGGGGGTCAGGGGCTGGCTACACCTTC
TRBJ2-4	.	.	TRBV7-2	CASSLDRLSGPKNIQYF	TGTGCCAGCAGCTTAGATCGGTTATCAGGGCCCAAAAACATTCAGTACTTC
TRBJ1-3	.	.	TRBV28	CASSLLLDSGNTIYF	TGTGCCAGCAGTTTACTCTTGGACTCTGGAAACACCATATATTTT
TRBJ1-3	.	.	TRBV29-1	CSVAGDQEGSGNTIYF	TGCAGCGTTGCTGGGGACCAGGAAGGCTCTGGAAACACCATATATTTT
TRBJ2-7	.	.	TRBV7-3	CASSFTAAAVHEQYF	TGTGCCAGCAGCTTTACGGCCGCGGCGGTCCACGAGCAGTACTTC
TRBJ1-1	few	.	TRBV9	CASSSQGTEAFF	TGTGCCAGCAGCTCCCAGGGGACTGAAGCTTTCTTT
TRBJ1-1	few	.	TRBV10-1	CASSESGTGMNTEAFF	TGCGCCAGCAGCGAATCCGGGACGGGAATGAACACTGAAGCTTTCTTT
TRBJ2-7	.	TRBD1	TRBV5-4	CASSIRDSSEQYF	TGTGCCAGCAGCATAAGGGACAGCTCCGAGCAGTACTTC
TRBJ1-1	.	.	TRBV14	CASSQVGKQMNTEAFF	TGTGCCAGCAGCCAAGTGGGGAAACAGATGAACACTGAAGCTTTCTTT
TRBJ1-1	.	.	TRBV6-1	CASSEYLLEAFF	TGTGCCAGCAGTGAATATCTCCTGGAAGCTTTCTTT
TRBJ2-3	.	.	TRBV27	CASSLFETDTQYF	TGTGCCAGCAGTTTGTTTGAAACAGATACGCAGTATTTT
TRBJ1-1	.	.	TRBV6-1	CASSEAFMNTEAFF	TGTGCCAGCAGTGAAGCGTTCATGAACACTGAAGCTTTCTTT
TRBJ1-5	.	.	TRBV7-9	CASSPGNQPQHF	TGTGCCAGCAGCCCAGGGAATCAGCCCCAGCATTTT